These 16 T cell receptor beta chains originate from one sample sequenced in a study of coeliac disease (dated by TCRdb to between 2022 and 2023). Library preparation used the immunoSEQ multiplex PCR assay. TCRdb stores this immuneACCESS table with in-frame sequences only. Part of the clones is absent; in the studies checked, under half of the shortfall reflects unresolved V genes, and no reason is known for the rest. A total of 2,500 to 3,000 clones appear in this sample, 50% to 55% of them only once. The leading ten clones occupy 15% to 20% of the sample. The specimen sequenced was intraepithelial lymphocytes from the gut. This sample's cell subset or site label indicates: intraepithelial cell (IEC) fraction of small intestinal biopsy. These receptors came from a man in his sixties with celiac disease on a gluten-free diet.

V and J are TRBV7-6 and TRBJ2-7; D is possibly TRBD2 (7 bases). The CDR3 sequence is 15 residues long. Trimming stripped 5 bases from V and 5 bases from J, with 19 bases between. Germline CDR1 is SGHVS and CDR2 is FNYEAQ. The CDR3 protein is CASSRVGGGRNEQYF. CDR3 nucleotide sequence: TGTGCCAGCAGCCGCGTAGGGGGGGGTCGCAACGAGCAGTACTTC.

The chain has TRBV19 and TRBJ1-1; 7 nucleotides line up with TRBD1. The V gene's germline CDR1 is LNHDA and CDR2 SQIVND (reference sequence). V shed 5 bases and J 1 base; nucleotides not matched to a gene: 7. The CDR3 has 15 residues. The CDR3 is CASSSSTGRNTEAFF. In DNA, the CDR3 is TGTGCCAGTAGTTCCTCGACAGGGAGGAACACTGAAGCTTTCTTT.

The CDR3 loop reads CASSGLAGSSYEQYF. The CDR3 DNA is TGTGCCAGCAGTGGACTAGCGGGGAGCTCCTACGAGCAGTACTTC. The chain employs TRBV6-6 and TRBJ2-7, with TRBD2 matching over 12 bases. Losses at the gene ends were 5 bases for V and 0 bases for J; bases not matched to a gene: 2. Germline V lookup: CDR1 MNHNY, CDR2 SVGAGI (reference sequence). The CDR3 has 15 residues.

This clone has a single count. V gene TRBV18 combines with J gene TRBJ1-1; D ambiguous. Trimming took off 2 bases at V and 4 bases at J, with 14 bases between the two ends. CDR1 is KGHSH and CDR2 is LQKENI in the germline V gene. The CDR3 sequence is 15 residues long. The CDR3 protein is CASSPSGDMSTEAFF. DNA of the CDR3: TGTGCCAGCTCACCATCGGGAGACATGAGCACTGAAGCTTTCTTT.

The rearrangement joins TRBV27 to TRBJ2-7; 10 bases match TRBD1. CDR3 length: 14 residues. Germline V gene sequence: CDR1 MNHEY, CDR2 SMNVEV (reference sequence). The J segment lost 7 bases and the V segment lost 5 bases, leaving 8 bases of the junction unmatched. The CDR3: CASSQRQGAREQYF. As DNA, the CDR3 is TGTGCCAGCAGTCAACGACAGGGGGCGCGGGAGCAGTACTTC.

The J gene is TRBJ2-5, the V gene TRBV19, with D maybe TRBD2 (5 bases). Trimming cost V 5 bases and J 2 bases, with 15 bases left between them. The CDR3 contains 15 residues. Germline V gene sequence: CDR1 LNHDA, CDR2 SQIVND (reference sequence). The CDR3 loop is CASSLREGLQETQYF. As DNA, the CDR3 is TGTGCCAGTAGTCTCCGGGAAGGGCTACAAGAGACCCAGTACTTC.

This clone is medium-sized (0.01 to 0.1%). This CDR3 reads CASSYDRGREDTQYF. The DNA of the CDR3 is TGTGCCAGCAGCTACGACAGGGGGCGCGAGGATACGCAGTATTTT. V and J are TRBV27 and TRBJ2-3, with 10 bases matching TRBD1. The CDR3 runs to 15 residues. Unmatched junction bases numbered 9, after V lost 6 bases and J lost 6 bases. The germline gives CDR1 MNHEY, CDR2 SMNVEV (reference sequence).

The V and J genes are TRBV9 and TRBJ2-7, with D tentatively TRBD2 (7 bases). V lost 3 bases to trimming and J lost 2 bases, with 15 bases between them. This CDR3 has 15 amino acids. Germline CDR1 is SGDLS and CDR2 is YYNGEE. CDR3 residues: CASSAGEGGAYEQYF. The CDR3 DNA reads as TGTGCCAGCAGCGCCGGCGAGGGGGGGGCCTACGAGCAGTACTTC.

DNA of the CDR3: TGTGCCAGCAGCTTACAGGGGGCGCTTGGGTATCACGAGCAGTACTTC. Encoded protein: CASSLQGALGYHEQYF. The chain employs TRBV5-5 and TRBJ2-7; 9 bases match TRBD1. CDR1 is SGHKS, CDR2 YYEKEE, per germline (reference sequence). CDR3 length equals 16 residues. J was trimmed by 5 bases and V by 2 bases; bases with no gene match: 11.

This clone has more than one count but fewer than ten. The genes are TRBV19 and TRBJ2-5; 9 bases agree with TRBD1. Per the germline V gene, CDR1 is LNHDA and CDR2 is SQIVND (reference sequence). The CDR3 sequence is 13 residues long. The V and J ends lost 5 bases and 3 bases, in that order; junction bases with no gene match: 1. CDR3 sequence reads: CASSGDREETQYF. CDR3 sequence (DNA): TGTGCCAGTAGTGGGGACAGGGAAGAGACCCAGTACTTC.

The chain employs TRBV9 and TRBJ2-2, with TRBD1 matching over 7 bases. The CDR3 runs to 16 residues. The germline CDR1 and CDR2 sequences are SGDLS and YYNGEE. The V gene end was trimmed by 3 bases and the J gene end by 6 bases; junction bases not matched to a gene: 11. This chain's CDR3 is CASSALGQAAAGELFF. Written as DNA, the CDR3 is TGTGCCAGCAGCGCGTTAGGACAGGCGGCAGCCGGGGAGCTGTTTTTT.

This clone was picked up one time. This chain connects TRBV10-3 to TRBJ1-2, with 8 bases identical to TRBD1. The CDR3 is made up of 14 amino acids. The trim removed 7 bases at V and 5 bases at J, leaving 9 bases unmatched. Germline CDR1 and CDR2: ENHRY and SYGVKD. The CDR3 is CAITPDRERYGYTF. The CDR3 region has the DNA TGTGCCATCACCCCGGACAGGGAGAGATATGGCTACACCTTC.

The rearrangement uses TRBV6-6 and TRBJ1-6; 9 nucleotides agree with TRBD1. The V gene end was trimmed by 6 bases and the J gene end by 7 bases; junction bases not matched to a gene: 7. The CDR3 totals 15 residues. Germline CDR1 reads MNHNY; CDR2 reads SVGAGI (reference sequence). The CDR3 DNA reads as TGTGCCAGCAGGGGATCCGGGACAGGGAATTCACCCCTCCACTTT. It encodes CASRGSGTGNSPLHF.

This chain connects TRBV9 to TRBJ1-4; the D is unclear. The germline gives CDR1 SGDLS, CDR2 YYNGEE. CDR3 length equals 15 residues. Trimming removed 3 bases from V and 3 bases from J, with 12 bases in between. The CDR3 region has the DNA TGTGCCAGCAGCGGCTACGGAGCTTCTAATGAAAAACTGTTTTTT. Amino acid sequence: CASSGYGASNEKLFF.

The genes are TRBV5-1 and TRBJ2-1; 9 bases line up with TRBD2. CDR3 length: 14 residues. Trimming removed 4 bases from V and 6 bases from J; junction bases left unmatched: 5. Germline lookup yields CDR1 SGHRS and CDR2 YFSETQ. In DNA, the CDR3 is TGCGCCAGCAGCATTAGCGGGGGAAGCAATGAGCAGTTCTTC. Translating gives CASSISGGSNEQFF.

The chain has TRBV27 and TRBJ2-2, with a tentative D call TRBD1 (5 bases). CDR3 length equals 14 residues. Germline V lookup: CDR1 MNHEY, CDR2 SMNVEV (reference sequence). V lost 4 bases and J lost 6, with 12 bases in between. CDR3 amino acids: CASSWGSLPGELFF. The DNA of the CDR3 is TGTGCCAGCAGTTGGGGCAGCCTCCCCGGGGAGCTGTTTTTT.